This entry lists 10 T cell receptor beta chains sequenced from one sample in a study of shared clonotypes between healthy human individuals. TCRdb keeps only in-frame clones here, not all; method: immunoSEQ multiplex PCR. The sample has a few million clones; roughly 92% are singletons. The sample comprised naive CD4+ T cells from PBMCs. Subset denoted: CD45RA+ positively selected. The source is a young man in good health. Some clones in this sample may be carry-over from other donors' samples.

V and J are TRBV6-5 and TRBJ1-2; D is undetermined. Trimming shortened V by 0 bases and J by 4 bases, and 9 bases separated the two germline ends. This CDR3 has 14 residues. CDR1 and CDR2 (germline): MNHEY, SVGAGI. This chain's CDR3 is CASSYSLGPYGYTF. The CDR3 nucleotides are TGTGCCAGCAGTTACTCGCTGGGCCCCTATGGCTACACCTTC.

The table lists this clone with a count of one. This chain joins TRBV19 and TRBJ1-2; D is unclear. The CDR3 runs to 12 residues. Trimming stripped 6 bases from V and 4 bases from J, with 9 bases between. Germline V gene lookup returns CDR1 LNHDA and CDR2 SQIVND (reference sequence). The CDR3 sequence: CASSQGFYGYTF. The CDR3 DNA reads as TGTGCCAGTAGCCAAGGTTTCTATGGCTACACCTTC.

V gene TRBV6-6 combines with J gene TRBJ2-7; 7 bases match TRBD1. The CDR3 is 13 residues long. Germline V CDR1 and CDR2: MNHNY, SVGAGI (reference sequence). Losses at the gene ends were 6 bases for V and 2 bases for J; bases not matched to a gene: 4. The CDR3 is CASSRDRTYEQYF. CDR3 coding DNA: TGTGCCAGCAGCAGGGACAGAACCTACGAGCAGTACTTC.

CDR3 sequence (DNA): TGTGCCAGCAGCCCCCTGGGGGGAGAAAGGGGGGAGCAGTACTTC. Its translation is CASSPLGGERGEQYF. The chain combines TRBV27 with TRBJ2-7; the D call may be TRBD1 or TRBD2 (6 bases each). CDR3 size: 15 residues. The V end lost 6 bases, the J end lost 7 bases, and 22 bases lay between the germline ends. CDR1 is MNHEY, CDR2 SMNVEV, per germline (reference sequence).

The chain is built from TRBV15 and TRBJ2-7, with TRBD1 matching over 9 bases. The J segment lost 6 bases and the V segment lost 0 bases, leaving 6 bases of the junction unmatched. Germline CDR1 LNHNV, CDR2 YYDKDF (reference sequence). This CDR3 comprises 15 residues. CDR3 amino acids: CATSRDLGTGSEQYF. The CDR3 DNA sequence: TGTGCCACCAGCAGAGATTTAGGGACAGGGTCCGAGCAGTACTTC.

This chain joins TRBV28 and TRBJ2-7, with 9 bases aligning to TRBD1. Trimming at V came to 5 bases and at J to 5 bases, leaving 13 bases not matched to a gene. The CDR3 is made up of 16 amino acids. Per germline, CDR1 MDHEN and CDR2 SYDVKM. The chain's CDR3 is CASSLFPGQGMDEQYF. CDR3 sequence (DNA): TGTGCCAGCAGTCTATTCCCGGGACAGGGAATGGACGAGCAGTACTTC. Supplemented by reference TRBV28 and TRBJ2-7, the full variable domain reads DVKVTQSSRYLVKRTGEKVFLECVQDMDHENMFWYRQDPGLGLRLIYFSYDVKMKEKGDIPEGYSVSREKKERFSLILESASTNQTSMYLCASSLFPGQGMDEQYFGPGTRLTVT.

Remarks on this clone: At the DNA level, this CDR3 is encoded by other sequences in the same sample as well. This sequence joins TRBV19 and TRBJ2-3; TRBD2 matches 10 bases. CDR1 and CDR2 from the germline V gene are LNHDA and SQIVND (reference sequence). Losses at the gene ends were 8 bases for V and 0 bases for J; bases not matched to a gene: 2. This CDR3 is built from 14 residues. The DNA of the CDR3 is TGTGCCAGTCGGACTAGCGGTAGCACAGATACGCAGTATTTT. As protein: CASRTSGSTDTQYF.

The genes are TRBV5-4 and TRBJ1-4, with D uncertain. The CDR3 has 14 amino acids. Trimming cost V 1 base and J 7 bases, with 11 bases left between them. CDR1 SGHNT and CDR2 YYREEE come from the germline V gene (reference sequence). The CDR3 spells CASSLPGRFEKLFF. The CDR3 DNA sequence: TGTGCCAGCAGCTTGCCCGGAAGGTTTGAAAAACTGTTTTTT.

Only a few counts were recorded for this clone. The rearrangement uses TRBV5-1 and TRBJ1-1; 7 bases line up with TRBD1. This CDR3 comprises 14 residues. Germline CDR1 and CDR2: SGHRS and YFSETQ. V shed 4 bases, J shed 5 bases, and the junction held 8 bases outside the gene matches. CDR3 nucleotide sequence: TGCGCCAGCAGCCCCCAGGGGGTAGATACTGAAGCTTTCTTT. It yields the protein CASSPQGVDTEAFF.

V and J are TRBV6-1 and TRBJ2-7; TRBD1 is a possible D gene (5 bases). The CDR3 spans 13 residues. Germline-derived CDR1 and CDR2 are MNHNS and SASEGT. The V and J ends lost 10 bases and 2 bases respectively, with 15 bases between them. CDR3: CATTDGLAYEQYF. The CDR3 coding sequence is TGTGCCACGACAGACGGCCTGGCCTACGAGCAGTACTTC.